This T cell receptor (beta chain) was sequenced for a study of preoperative IRX-2 immunotherapy in early breast cancer (dated by TCRdb to between 2018 and 2021). Library generation was performed with the immunoSEQ multiplex PCR assay. The clones in this table, taken by TCRdb from immuneACCESS, are in-frame only. Not every clone is retained; where verified, under half of the shortfall comes from an unresolved V gene, and the cause of the rest is unknown. The sample yields tens of thousands of clones; roughly four fifths were counted once. The top ten clones comprise 1.5% of the sample. Reading the germline V gene gives CDR1 MNHGY and CDR2 SAAAGT. There are 13 amino acids in the CDR3, from cysteine to phenylalanine inclusive. Only the CDR3 part of the read is kept: 39 bases, read in frame from the first base. Trimming takes 6 bases from V and 8 bases from J, and the germline ends sit 13 bases apart.

The label giving this sample's treatment or condition can be read as: preoperative locoregional IRX-2 cytokine immunotherapy. The samples were obtained from a phase Ib study that tested preoperative, locoregional IRX-2 cytokine immunotherapy designed to prime immune responses. Patients with early-stage breast cancer who were given IRX-2 before surgery served as donors. For this clone: Its specific antigen is unknown. No qualities accompany the bases; no much larger clone lies one base away.

The chain was built from TRBV6-8 and TRBJ1-4, and TRBD1 may be the D gene, going by 5 matching bases. The sequence came from a human donor with breast cancer. The sample was lymph node tissue, taken after IRX-2 immunotherapy. CDR3 protein: CASRRGLGEKLFF. The DNA sequence reads TGTGCCAGCAGACGGGGCCTTGGAGAAAAACTGTTTTTT.